This paragraph covers one TCR beta chain sequence. The antigen is not known. CDR1 is LGHDT and CDR2 is YNNKEL in the germline V gene (reference sequence). V lost 2 bases and J 4 bases, leaving 8 bases between the germline ends. The CDR3 sequence is 13 residues long. This sample is part of a study of T cell responses to AZD1222 COVID-19 vaccine. Study background: Samples with a second dose at about 4 or about 12 weeks were pooled together.

Overall study findings and caveats: The study sampled repertoires only after the peak T cell response. After two AZD1222 doses, spike-specific TCR breadth and depth rose versus day 0. Regions left unmutated in variants are reportedly the target of nearly half of spike-specific TCRs.

TCRdb's table, derived via immunoSEQ multiplex PCR, lists solely in-frame clones and lacks some. This table holds about 150,000 clones, 90% to 95% found once. Sequencing used peripheral blood, obtained on day 0 of AZD1222 vaccination. The TCR sequence derives from an adult in good health. This chain joins TRBV3-1 (or the pseudogene TRBV3-2) and TRBJ1-1; D is possibly TRBD1 (6 bases). Here the CDR3 DNA reads TGTGCCAGCAGCCAACCCAGGGGCACTGAAGCTTTCTTT. This sequence encodes CASSQPRGTEAFF.